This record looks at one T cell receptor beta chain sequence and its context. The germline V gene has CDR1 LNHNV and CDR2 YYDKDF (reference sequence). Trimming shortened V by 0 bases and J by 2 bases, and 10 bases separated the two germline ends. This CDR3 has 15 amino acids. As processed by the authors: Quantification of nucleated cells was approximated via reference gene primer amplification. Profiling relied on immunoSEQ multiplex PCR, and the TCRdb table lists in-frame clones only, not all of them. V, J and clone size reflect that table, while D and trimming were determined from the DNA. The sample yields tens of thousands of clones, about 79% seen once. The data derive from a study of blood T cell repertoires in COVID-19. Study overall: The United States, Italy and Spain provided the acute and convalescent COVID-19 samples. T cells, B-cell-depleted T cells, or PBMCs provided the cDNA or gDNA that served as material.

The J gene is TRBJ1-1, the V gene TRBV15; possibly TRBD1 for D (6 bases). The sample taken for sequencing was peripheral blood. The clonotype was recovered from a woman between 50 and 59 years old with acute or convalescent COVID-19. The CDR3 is CATSRDLDRNTEAFF. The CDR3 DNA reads TGTGCCACCAGCAGAGATCTGGACAGAAACACTGAAGCTTTCTTT.